One sample yielded the 12 T cell receptor beta chains listed below, sequenced in a study of cytomegalovirus exposure and HLA in healthy donors. In the PCR, 60 Vbeta and 13 Jbeta primers were used. Some clones are missing from TCRdb's copy, which holds only in-frame ones; the method was immunoSEQ multiplex PCR. The sample has approximately 180,000 clones, under 90% seen once; the top ten hold 4.8%. Source material: PBMCs. The source of these receptors is a man between 18 and 29 years old in good health and CMV-seronegative.

The chain employs TRBV5-1 and TRBJ2-1; 8 nucleotides match TRBD2. The germline gives CDR1 SGHRS, CDR2 YFSETQ. This CDR3 comprises 14 residues. After removal of 5 bases from V and 8 bases from J, the junction contained 9 bases not matched to a gene. The CDR3 is CASSSGLASDEQFF. The CDR3 DNA sequence: TGCGCCAGCAGTTCCGGACTAGCTTCCGATGAGCAGTTCTTC. Using reference TRBV5-1 and TRBJ2-1 for the parts outside the CDR3, the full variable domain is KAGVTQTPRYLIKTRGQQVTLSCSPISGHRSVSWYQQTPGQGLQFLFEYFSETQRNKGNFPGRFSGRQFSNSRSEMNVSTLELGDSALYLCASSSGLASDEQFFGPGTRLTVL.

CDR3 residues: CASSSITVVGANGYTF. The CDR3 DNA reads TGTGCCAGCAGTTCTATAACGGTGGTGGGGGCAAATGGCTACACCTTC. This chain uses TRBV25-1 with TRBJ1-2; D might be TRBD1 (6 bases). V gave up 5 bases and J gave up 6 bases, with 22 bases separating them. The CDR3 extends over 16 amino acids. Germline CDR1 MGHDK, CDR2 SYGVNS.

The gene calls are TRBV4-2 and TRBJ2-7; perhaps TRBD1 as D (6 bases). The CDR3 is 15 residues long. Germline values: CDR1 LGHNA, CDR2 YNFKEQ. V lost 1 base and J 0 bases, leaving 10 bases between the germline ends. The DNA of the CDR3 is TGTGCCAGCAGCCAAGCTACAGGGAACTCCTACGAGCAGTACTTC. Residues: CASSQATGNSYEQYF.

The V gene is TRBV20-1, the J gene TRBJ1-2, with TRBD1 matching 7 bases. Per the germline V gene, CDR1 is DFQATT and CDR2 is SNEGSKA (reference sequence). This CDR3 has 11 residues. V lost 7 bases and J lost 8; bases outside the gene matches: 7. The CDR3 here is CSGQGRGGYTF. The CDR3 DNA is TGCAGTGGACAGGGTCGAGGGGGCTACACCTTC.

The CDR3 loop is CASGKGQWEQFF. The DNA of the CDR3 is TGTGCCAGTGGTAAGGGACAGTGGGAGCAGTTCTTC. The gene calls are TRBV11-2 and TRBJ2-1, with 7 bases that match TRBD1. Looked up from germline, CDR1 is SGHAT and CDR2 is FQNNGV. This CDR3 region has 12 residues. V was pared by 9 bases and J by 10 bases, with 9 bases of the junction left unmatched.

J is TRBJ1-1 and V is TRBV5-1; D is ambiguous. The CDR3 length is 14 residues. The V and J ends lost 0 bases and 1 base respectively, with 7 bases between them. CDR1 SGHRS and CDR2 YFSETQ come from the germline V gene. The CDR3 loop reads CASSLDFSNTEAFF. As DNA, the CDR3 is TGCGCCAGCAGCTTGGACTTTTCGAACACTGAAGCTTTCTTT. Full variable domain (rest looked up from reference TRBV5-1 and TRBJ1-1): KAGVTQTPRYLIKTRGQQVTLSCSPISGHRSVSWYQQTPGQGLQFLFEYFSETQRNKGNFPGRFSGRQFSNSRSEMNVSTLELGDSALYLCASSLDFSNTEAFFGQGTRLTVV.

This chain connects TRBV5-1 to TRBJ2-2, with D maybe TRBD1 (6 bases). V was shortened by 1 base and J by 8 bases, with 12 bases between the two germline ends. Germline V CDR1 and CDR2: SGHRS, YFSETQ. The CDR3 totals 14 residues. CDR3 DNA sequence: TGCGCCAGCAGCTTGACCCCAGGGGTAGGGGAGCTGTTTTTT. It yields the protein CASSLTPGVGELFF.

The chain uses TRBV7-2 and TRBJ1-2, with D possibly matching TRBD1 (6 bases). Germline V lookup: CDR1 SGHTA, CDR2 FQGNSA. The ends were cut back, 3 bases at V and 6 bases at J, with 17 bases in the middle. The CDR3 totals 15 residues. The CDR3 reads CASSFYPGTTNGYTF. Written as DNA, the CDR3 is TGTGCCAGCAGCTTCTATCCTGGGACAACGAATGGCTACACCTTC.

V and J are TRBV7-6 and TRBJ2-7; 7 bases fit TRBD1. The CDR3 totals 14 residues. Germline assignment: CDR1 SGHVS and CDR2 FNYEAQ. V was pared by 5 bases and J by 6 bases, with 10 bases of the junction left unmatched. As DNA, the CDR3 is TGTGCCAGCAGCCGCCGGGACAGCCCCAGCGAGCAGTACTTC. Protein product: CASSRRDSPSEQYF.

The chain combines TRBV6-6 with TRBJ2-2; 8 nucleotides line up with TRBD1. The trim removed 0 bases at V and 7 bases at J, leaving 4 bases unmatched. The CDR3 has 15 residues. Germline V gene sequence: CDR1 MNHNY, CDR2 SVGAGI (reference sequence). The CDR3 loop reads CASSYSTGAGGELFF. CDR3 nucleotides: TGTGCCAGCAGTTACTCGACAGGGGCCGGCGGGGAGCTGTTTTTT.

This clone was detected only a few times. The rearrangement links TRBV9 to TRBJ1-6; 10 positions match TRBD1. This CDR3 contains 15 residues. Looked up from germline, CDR1 is SGDLS and CDR2 is YYNGEE. The V and J ends lost 0 bases and 10 bases, in that order; junction bases with no gene match: 4. The CDR3: CASSVGGQGISPLHF. CDR3 nucleotides: TGTGCCAGCAGCGTAGGGGGACAGGGGATCTCACCCCTCCACTTT.

This CDR3 is CATSPRTSVRYEQFF. CDR3 bases: TGTGCCACCTCCCCCCGAACTAGCGTTAGATATGAGCAGTTCTTC. The rearrangement joins TRBV15 to TRBJ2-1; the match to TRBD2 covers 7 bases. This CDR3 has 15 residues. The V gene end was trimmed by 8 bases and the J gene end by 8 bases; junction bases not matched to a gene: 15. Germline CDR1 LNHNV, CDR2 YYDKDF (reference sequence).